One and the same sample provided the 12 T cell receptor beta chains below, sequenced in a study of blood T cell repertoires in COVID-19. Clones were read by immunoSEQ multiplex PCR, and TCRdb kept only the in-frame ones, dropping some. The sample consists of 15,000 to 20,000 clones, around nine tenths of them appearing once. Sequencing used peripheral blood. These receptors came from a human donor in a cohort sampled during active COVID-19.

This clone occurred once. The chain couples TRBV5-5 to TRBJ2-1; perhaps TRBD1 as D (5 bases). Trimming cost V 4 bases and J 2 bases, with 13 bases left between them. The CDR3 has 15 amino acids. The V gene's germline CDR1 is SGHKS and CDR2 YYEKEE (reference sequence). The CDR3 sequence: CASSPTVNAYNEQFF. In DNA, the CDR3 is TGTGCCAGCAGCCCGACAGTAAATGCCTACAATGAGCAGTTCTTC.

The J gene is TRBJ2-1, the V gene TRBV20-1, with 7 bases identical to TRBD2. The CDR3 has 11 residues. The V gene's germline CDR1 is DFQATT and CDR2 SNEGSKA (reference sequence). The trim removed 3 bases at V and 12 bases at J, leaving 5 bases unmatched. The CDR3 region is CSASPGGGQFF. In DNA, the CDR3 is TGCAGTGCTAGCCCGGGAGGTGGGCAGTTCTTC.

The chain is built from TRBV18 and TRBJ2-7; D is possibly TRBD2 (6 bases). The CDR3 is 13 residues long. The germline V gene has CDR1 KGHSH and CDR2 LQKENI. Trimming left V 0 bases short and J 5 bases short, with 8 bases between. For the CDR3, the DNA is TGTGCCAGCTCACCACCTTCTAGCGACGAGCAGTACTTC. It yields the protein CASSPPSSDEQYF.

The rearrangement joins TRBV7-9 to TRBJ2-5; no clear D gene. The CDR3 is made up of 13 amino acids. With 5 bases removed from V and 3 bases from J, the gap between germline ends came to 10 bases. CDR1 and CDR2 (germline): SEHNR, FQNEAQ (reference sequence). DNA of the CDR3: TGTGCCAGCAGCCTGTGGCCGAAAGAGACCCAGTACTTC. As protein: CASSLWPKETQYF.

This chain connects TRBV3-1 (or the pseudogene TRBV3-2) to TRBJ2-3; 11 nucleotides align to TRBD2. This CDR3 spans 17 amino acids. The germline V gene encodes CDR1 LGHDT and CDR2 YNNKEL (reference sequence). J gave up 5 bases and V 2 bases, and 9 bases lay outside the gene matches. CDR3 in DNA: TGTGCCAGCAGCCAACACCTTAGCGGGGGGGCTAAAGATACGCAGTATTTT. It is translated as CASSQHLSGGAKDTQYF.

The chain is built from TRBV7-3 and TRBJ2-2, with TRBD2 identical over 7 bases. Germline V gene lookup returns CDR1 SGHTA and CDR2 FQGTGA. Trimming took 5 bases from V and 9 from J; bases not matched to a gene: 6. The CDR3 loop spans 13 amino acids. The CDR3 bases are TGTGCCAGCAGCCGGGGGGTTAACCGGGAGCTGTTTTTT. Its translation: CASSRGVNRELFF. Together with reference TRBV7-3 and TRBJ2-2, the CDR3 gives the full variable domain: GAGVSQTPSNKVTEKGKYVELRCDPISGHTALYWYRQSLGQGPEFLIYFQGTGAADDSGLPNDRFFAVRPEGSVSTLKIQRTERGDSAVYLCASSRGVNRELFFGEGSRLTVL.

The chain combines TRBV14 with TRBJ1-4, with D uncertain. Germline V gives CDR1 SGHDN, CDR2 FVKESK. V shed 1 base and J shed 7 bases, with 7 bases lying between them. The CDR3 sequence is 13 residues long. CDR3: CASSQGSREKLFF. CDR3 in DNA: TGTGCCAGCAGCCAAGGGTCGCGTGAAAAACTGTTTTTT.

The rearrangement links TRBV5-6 to TRBJ1-5; no definite D call. Germline CDR1 is SGHDT and CDR2 is YYEEEE. The CDR3 has 14 residues. Trimming stripped 3 bases from V and 9 bases from J, with 16 bases between. The CDR3 DNA reads TGTGCCAGCAGCTATAGTGGCCCAGGTGGGCCCCAGCATTTT. The encoded protein is CASSYSGPGGPQHF.

There are a few counts of this clone. The rearrangement joins TRBV5-6 to TRBJ2-7, with 7 bases lining up with TRBD1. The CDR3 runs to 15 residues. V lost 0 bases and J lost 3; bases outside the gene matches: 6. Germline-derived CDR1 and CDR2 are SGHDT and YYEEEE. This CDR3 reads CASSLGSPGGYEQYF. The CDR3 region has the DNA TGTGCCAGCAGCTTGGGGTCCCCAGGGGGCTACGAGCAGTACTTC.

The chain joins TRBV28 to TRBJ1-2, with 9 positions matching TRBD1. CDR3 length: 13 amino acids. V dropped 6 bases and J dropped 5; count of bases not matched to a gene: 4. CDR1 is MDHEN and CDR2 is SYDVKM in the germline V gene. DNA of the CDR3: TGTGCCAGCAGCAACGACAGGGGGTATGGCTACACCTTC. Its protein is CASSNDRGYGYTF.

The rearrangement links TRBV19 to TRBJ2-7; possible D gene TRBD1, 6 bases. Trimming stripped 5 bases from V and 2 bases from J, with 16 bases between. The CDR3 is 15 residues long. Germline assignment: CDR1 LNHDA and CDR2 SQIVND (reference sequence). CDR3 region: CASSLDRRAAYEQYF. CDR3 DNA: TGTGCCAGTAGTCTCGACAGGAGAGCAGCCTACGAGCAGTACTTC.

This clone was seen once. The rearrangement joins TRBV27 to TRBJ2-3, with D perhaps matching TRBD1 (6 bases). The CDR3 has 15 amino acids. V lost 3 bases to trimming and J lost 3 bases, with 13 bases between them. Germline CDR1 reads MNHEY; CDR2 reads SMNVEV (reference sequence). CDR3 sequence (DNA): TGTGCCAGCAGTTTTGGGGCAGGGGTTACAGATACGCAGTATTTT. Residues: CASSFGAGVTDTQYF.